This T cell receptor (beta chain) was sequenced during a study of T-cell memory formation after mild COVID-19. Study-level findings and limits: Some SARS-CoV-2-responding clones were already detected in memory before infection. Clones that shrank (day 15 to 85) were balanced CD4/CD8, whereas later expanders leaned CD4+.

V was cut by 0 bases and J by 0 bases, with 9 bases left in between. CDR1 MNHEY and CDR2 SMNVEV come from the germline V gene (reference sequence). This CDR3 has 15 residues. Constant-segment-primed 5'RACE gave TCR alpha and TCR beta cDNA libraries with sample barcodes and UMIs. TCRdb ran MiXCR on the 5' RACE reads and lists one entry per CDR3 protein. The data contain hundreds of thousands of distinct CDR3 sequences, 15% to 20% of them singletons. There are a few counts of this clonotype. Its antigen is still unknown. V and J are TRBV27 and TRBJ2-7; D assignment may be TRBD1 or TRBD2 (6 bases each). The clonotype comes from a man between 18 and 29 years old who had mild COVID-19 (a few samples of this study predate the infection). Cell type and time point are not known. The sample was PBMCs or a T cell subset sorted from them (not recorded which). The CDR3 here is CASSLSGGPSYEQYV. In nucleotides, the CDR3 is TGTGCCAGCAGTTTATCCGGGGGCCCCTCCTACGAGCAGTACGTC.